The rows below give T cell receptor beta chains drawn from one sample of a study of blood T cell repertoires in COVID-19. TCRdb's table, derived via immunoSEQ multiplex PCR, lists solely in-frame clones and lacks some. The sample holds around 400,000 clones; about 89% are singletons and the top ten take around 1.3%. Input material: peripheral blood. The receptors were gathered from a man aged 40-55 years with acute or convalescent COVID-19. Both conserved end residues are part of each CDR3. Each record gives: V gene, J gene, D gene, clone size, CDR3 protein, CDR3 DNA. The D gene is left open where the match is weak. Clone size is stated in some rows and not others, as once, few, many or a class when expanded.

V gene: TRBV9
J gene: TRBJ1-1
D gene: .
clone size: .
CDR3 protein: CASSVARGSEAFF
CDR3 DNA: TGTGCCAGCAGCGTAGCTCGGGGGTCTGAAGCTTTCTTT

V gene: TRBV7-3
J gene: TRBJ2-3
D gene: TRBD1
clone size: .
CDR3 protein: CASSTDRGLTDTQYF
CDR3 DNA: TGTGCCAGCAGCACGGACAGGGGGCTCACAGATACGCAGTATTTT

V gene: TRBV7-3
J gene: TRBJ2-7
D gene: .
clone size: .
CDR3 protein: CASRKEAHEQYF
CDR3 DNA: TGTGCCAGCAGGAAGGAGGCCCACGAGCAGTACTTC

V gene: TRBV27
J gene: TRBJ1-1
D gene: .
clone size: .
CDR3 protein: CASRSLSHTEAFF
CDR3 DNA: TGTGCCAGCAGGTCCCTCTCCCACACTGAAGCTTTCTTT

V gene: TRBV7-9
J gene: TRBJ1-5
D gene: .
clone size: .
CDR3 protein: CASSDDREKNQPQHF
CDR3 DNA: TGTGCCAGCAGCGACGACAGAGAAAAGAATCAGCCCCAGCATTTT

V gene: TRBV30
J gene: TRBJ1-1
D gene: .
clone size: .
CDR3 protein: CAWNSFGTLAFF
CDR3 DNA: TGTGCCTGGAATTCTTTCGGGACACTGGCTTTCTTT

V gene: TRBV5-1
J gene: TRBJ2-7
D gene: TRBD1
clone size: .
CDR3 protein: CASSFGGQGALDEQYF
CDR3 DNA: TGCGCCAGCAGCTTTGGGGGACAGGGGGCTTTGGACGAGCAGTACTTC

V gene: TRBV7-6
J gene: TRBJ1-6
D gene: TRBD1
clone size: .
CDR3 protein: CASSARPGQITMNSPLHF
CDR3 DNA: TGTGCCAGCAGCGCGCGACCGGGACAGATAACGATGAATTCACCCCTCCACTTT

V gene: TRBV30
J gene: TRBJ1-1
D gene: TRBD1
clone size: .
CDR3 protein: CAWSIQTGLTRKAFF
CDR3 DNA: TGTGCCTGGAGTATCCAGACAGGGCTAACTCGAAAAGCTTTCTTT

V gene: TRBV18
J gene: TRBJ2-2
D gene: .
clone size: .
CDR3 protein: CASSPPVQAETGELFF
CDR3 DNA: TGTGCCAGCTCACCACCGGTGCAGGCCGAGACCGGGGAGCTGTTTTTT

V gene: TRBV21-1
J gene: TRBJ1-3
D gene: .
clone size: .
CDR3 protein: CASSKGGGFGNTIYF
CDR3 DNA: TGTGCCAGCAGCAAAGGGGGGGGATTTGGAAACACCATATATTTT

V gene: TRBV4-1
J gene: TRBJ2-7
D gene: .
clone size: .
CDR3 protein: CASSTRGHEQYF
CDR3 DNA: TGCGCCAGCAGTACCAGGGGCCACGAGCAGTACTTC

V gene: TRBV6-5
J gene: TRBJ1-2
D gene: TRBD1
clone size: .
CDR3 protein: CASSYSRQGNGYTF
CDR3 DNA: TGTGCCAGCAGTTACTCGAGACAGGGGAATGGCTACACCTTC

V gene: TRBV27
J gene: TRBJ2-2
D gene: .
clone size: .
CDR3 protein: CASSLGASGELFF
CDR3 DNA: TGTGCCAGCAGTTTAGGGGCTTCCGGGGAGCTGTTTTTT

V gene: TRBV24-1
J gene: TRBJ1-2
D gene: TRBD1
clone size: .
CDR3 protein: CATSQGARYGYTF
CDR3 DNA: TGTGCCACCAGCCAGGGGGCCCGCTATGGCTACACCTTC

V gene: TRBV9
J gene: TRBJ2-3
D gene: .
clone size: once
CDR3 protein: CASSALGGPSTDTQYF
CDR3 DNA: TGTGCCAGCAGCGCCCTCGGGGGTCCTAGCACAGATACGCAGTATTTT

V gene: TRBV30
J gene: TRBJ2-5
D gene: .
clone size: .
CDR3 protein: CAWSNSETQYF
CDR3 DNA: TGTGCCTGGAGTAACAGCGAGACCCAGTACTTC

V gene: TRBV6-5
J gene: TRBJ2-7
D gene: .
clone size: .
CDR3 protein: CASSYSTGRGNEQYF
CDR3 DNA: TGTGCCAGCAGTTACAGTACCGGAAGGGGAAACGAGCAGTACTTC

V gene: TRBV29-1
J gene: TRBJ1-5
D gene: TRBD1
clone size: .
CDR3 protein: CSSWEGGGQPQHF
CDR3 DNA: TGCAGCTCTTGGGAAGGGGGCGGTCAGCCCCAGCATTTT

V gene: TRBV5-1
J gene: TRBJ2-2
D gene: TRBD2
clone size: .
CDR3 protein: CASSPRLAGGTGELFF
CDR3 DNA: TGCGCCAGCAGTCCCCGACTAGCGGGAGGGACCGGGGAGCTGTTTTTT

V gene: TRBV12-3/TRBV12-4
J gene: TRBJ1-1
D gene: TRBD1
clone size: .
CDR3 protein: CASSAGQEIEAFF
CDR3 DNA: TGTGCCAGCAGTGCGGGACAGGAGATCGAAGCTTTCTTT

V gene: TRBV19
J gene: TRBJ1-4
D gene: .
clone size: few
CDR3 protein: CASSIRDIREKLFF
CDR3 DNA: TGTGCCAGTAGTATCCGGGACATACGTGAAAAACTGTTTTTT

V gene: TRBV19
J gene: TRBJ1-3
D gene: .
clone size: .
CDR3 protein: CASSIRRGGNTIYF
CDR3 DNA: TGTGCCAGTAGTATTCGCCGGGGAGGAAACACCATATATTTT

V gene: TRBV27
J gene: TRBJ2-1
D gene: TRBD1
clone size: .
CDR3 protein: CASSLFWTGRDNEQFF
CDR3 DNA: TGTGCCAGCAGTTTATTCTGGACAGGGAGAGACAATGAGCAGTTCTTC

V gene: TRBV28
J gene: TRBJ1-2
D gene: .
clone size: .
CDR3 protein: CASSLSGALGYTF
CDR3 DNA: TGTGCCAGCAGTTTATCAGGGGCTCTTGGCTACACCTTC

V gene: TRBV9
J gene: TRBJ1-2
D gene: .
clone size: .
CDR3 protein: CASSVGLRSVQGYGYTF
CDR3 DNA: TGTGCCAGCAGCGTAGGACTCAGGAGTGTTCAGGGCTATGGCTACACCTTC

V gene: TRBV7-2
J gene: TRBJ1-6
D gene: .
clone size: .
CDR3 protein: CASSLPGYNSPLHF
CDR3 DNA: TGTGCCAGCAGCTTGCCAGGGTATAATTCACCCCTCCACTTT

V gene: TRBV24-1
J gene: TRBJ1-3
D gene: .
clone size: .
CDR3 protein: CATSQGTNTIYF
CDR3 DNA: TGTGCCACCAGCCAGGGGACAAACACCATATATTTT

V gene: TRBV20-1
J gene: TRBJ2-5
D gene: .
clone size: .
CDR3 protein: CSARWRETQYF
CDR3 DNA: TGCAGTGCTAGGTGGAGAGAGACCCAGTACTTC

V gene: TRBV28
J gene: TRBJ1-2
D gene: .
clone size: few
CDR3 protein: CASSSTLPPENYGYTF
CDR3 DNA: TGTGCCAGCAGTTCAACCCTACCACCGGAGAACTATGGCTACACCTTC

V gene: TRBV6-5
J gene: TRBJ1-1
D gene: TRBD1
clone size: .
CDR3 protein: CASSYRDRGGNEAFF
CDR3 DNA: TGTGCCAGCAGTTACCGGGACAGGGGGGGAAATGAAGCTTTCTTT

V gene: TRBV27
J gene: TRBJ1-1
D gene: TRBD1
clone size: .
CDR3 protein: CASSAQGAHTEAFF
CDR3 DNA: TGTGCCAGCAGTGCACAGGGGGCGCACACTGAAGCTTTCTTT

V gene: TRBV28
J gene: TRBJ1-2
D gene: .
clone size: .
CDR3 protein: CASSRPDGRVYYGYTF
CDR3 DNA: TGTGCCAGCAGTCGACCCGATGGGAGGGTTTACTATGGCTACACCTTC

V gene: TRBV19
J gene: TRBJ1-5
D gene: .
clone size: .
CDR3 protein: CASSTHPKLKGAGPKRTQHF
CDR3 DNA: TGTGCCAGTAGTACCCATCCTAAACTGAAAGGAGCGGGCCCTAAGCGGACCCAGCATTTT

V gene: TRBV29-1
J gene: TRBJ1-2
D gene: .
clone size: .
CDR3 protein: CSGADFYGYTF
CDR3 DNA: TGCAGCGGGGCGGACTTTTATGGCTACACCTTC

V gene: TRBV5-4
J gene: TRBJ2-2
D gene: TRBD1
clone size: .
CDR3 protein: CASRPQRGPSGELFF
CDR3 DNA: TGTGCCAGCAGACCACAAAGGGGGCCGTCCGGGGAGCTGTTTTTT

V gene: TRBV30
J gene: TRBJ2-7
D gene: TRBD2
clone size: .
CDR3 protein: CAWSVASGPYEQYF
CDR3 DNA: TGTGCCTGGAGTGTGGCTAGCGGACCCTACGAGCAGTACTTC

V gene: TRBV27
J gene: TRBJ2-1
D gene: TRBD2
clone size: .
CDR3 protein: CASSLPGGVRGNEQFF
CDR3 DNA: TGTGCCAGCAGTCTCCCCGGGGGGGTGCGTGGCAATGAGCAGTTCTTC

V gene: TRBV5-1
J gene: TRBJ1-1
D gene: .
clone size: .
CDR3 protein: CASSFGGGEAFF
CDR3 DNA: TGCGCCAGCAGCTTCGGGGGAGGTGAAGCTTTCTTT

V gene: TRBV10-1
J gene: TRBJ2-5
D gene: TRBD2
clone size: .
CDR3 protein: CASSDTGGRETQYF
CDR3 DNA: TGCGCCAGCAGTGATACGGGGGGGCGAGAGACCCAGTACTTC

V gene: TRBV2
J gene: TRBJ2-5
D gene: TRBD1
clone size: .
CDR3 protein: CASSIEGQGGETQYF
CDR3 DNA: TGTGCCAGCAGTATTGAGGGACAGGGTGGGGAGACCCAGTACTTC

V gene: TRBV3-1/TRBV3-2
J gene: TRBJ2-7
D gene: TRBD2
clone size: few
CDR3 protein: CASSQGRRVGGGLYEQYF
CDR3 DNA: TGTGCCAGCAGCCAAGGACGGAGGGTAGGCGGGGGTCTCTACGAGCAGTACTTC

V gene: TRBV10-3
J gene: TRBJ1-2
D gene: .
clone size: .
CDR3 protein: CAISDTGSNYGYTF
CDR3 DNA: TGTGCCATCAGTGATACAGGGTCGAACTATGGCTACACCTTC

V gene: TRBV27
J gene: TRBJ1-5
D gene: TRBD1
clone size: once
CDR3 protein: CASSFGQGKGDQPQHF
CDR3 DNA: TGTGCCAGCAGTTTCGGACAGGGAAAGGGGGATCAGCCCCAGCATTTT

V gene: TRBV7-3
J gene: TRBJ2-7
D gene: .
clone size: .
CDR3 protein: CASSLTPGVGYEQYF
CDR3 DNA: TGTGCCAGCAGCTTAACTCCAGGGGTGGGCTACGAGCAGTACTTC